This T cell receptor (beta chain) stems from a study of shared clonotypes between healthy human individuals. Background on the study: Used for every donor were three CD4 naive, three CD4 memory, two CD8 naive and one CD8 memory plate.

About this clone itself: Antigen: not known.

The study, taken as a whole, reports: Relative to memory subsets, naive subsets generally showed larger estimated richness. Sharing across a handful of donors was seen in around 5.1% of naive CD4 clonotypes.

Per the study methods: Junction-only sequences produced by ImmunoSEQ had no quality scores, so filtering differed. Repertoires were generated with immunoSEQ multiplex PCR, while TCRdb's copy carries only in-frame clones and drops some. For V, J and clone size, that table is used; D and trimming come from the DNA. The profile shows 1.5 million to 2.5 million clones, approximately 94% of them singletons. Cells designated naive CD8 were CD45RO-negative and were positively selected for CCR7, with terminally differentiated effector memory CD45RA+ cells excluded. The sample comprised naive CD8+ T cells sorted from blood. The receptor's source is a man younger than 30 in good health.

CDR3 in amino acids: CASSGDSGAETQYF. Written as DNA, the CDR3 is TGCGCCAGCAGTGGGGACAGCGGTGCGGAGACCCAGTACTTC. The gene calls are TRBV10-2 and TRBJ2-5; 7 nucleotides line up with TRBD1. Germline CDR1 reads WSHSY; CDR2 reads SAAADI. V lost 4 bases, J lost 5 bases, and 7 bases stayed unmatched. This CDR3 has 14 amino acids.